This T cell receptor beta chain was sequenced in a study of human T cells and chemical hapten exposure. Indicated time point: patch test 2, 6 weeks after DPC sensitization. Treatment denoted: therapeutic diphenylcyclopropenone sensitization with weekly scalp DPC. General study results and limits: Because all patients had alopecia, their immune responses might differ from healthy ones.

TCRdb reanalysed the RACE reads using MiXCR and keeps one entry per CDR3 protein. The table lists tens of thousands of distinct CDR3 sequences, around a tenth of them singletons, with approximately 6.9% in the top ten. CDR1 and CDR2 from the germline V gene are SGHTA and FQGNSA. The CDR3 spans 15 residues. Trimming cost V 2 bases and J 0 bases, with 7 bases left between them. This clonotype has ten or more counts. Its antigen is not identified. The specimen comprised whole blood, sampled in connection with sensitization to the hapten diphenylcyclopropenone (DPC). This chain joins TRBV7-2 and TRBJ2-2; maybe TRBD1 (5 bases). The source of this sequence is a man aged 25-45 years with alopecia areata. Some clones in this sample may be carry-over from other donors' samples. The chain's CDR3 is CASSLQGPNTGELFF. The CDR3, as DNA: TGTGCCAGCAGCTTACAGGGCCCGAACACCGGGGAGCTGTTTTTT.